Detailed here is one TCR beta chain. The entry originates in a study of blood T cell repertoires in COVID-19. Study background: Specimens from acute and convalescent COVID-19 originated in the United States, Italy and Spain.

The authors' processing: The authors estimated nucleated cell counts from reference gene primer amplification. Some clones are missing from TCRdb's copy, which holds only in-frame ones; the method was immunoSEQ multiplex PCR. V and J calls and clone size are those listed in that table; D and trimming were worked out from the DNA. The sample yields approximately 230,000 clones, 85% to 90% seen once. All enrollees were roughly 18 to 89 years old and from 24 US areas. V lost 5 bases and J 4 bases, leaving 21 bases between the germline ends. CDR1 and CDR2 (germline): ENHRY, SYGVKD. This CDR3 is 17 amino acids long.

The sequencing sample was made of PBMCs or T cells enriched from blood (not recorded which). The TCR comes from a man between 18 and 29 years old who had recovered from COVID-19. The chain is built from TRBV10-3 and TRBJ1-5; D remains ambiguous. The DNA of the CDR3 is TGTGCCATCAGTAAAAAAACCGGCGGGAAAAGGAATCAGCCCCAGCATTTT. Residues: CAISKKTGGKRNQPQHF.